The following is a T cell receptor (beta chain) sequence with its context. Its cognate antigen is unknown. Primers for the PCR totalled 60 Vbeta and 13 Jbeta. Method: immunoSEQ multiplex PCR; TCRdb's copy keeps in-frame clones and lacks some. This table holds some 70,000 clones, 65% to 85% found once. This sample is drawn from a study of cytomegalovirus exposure and HLA in healthy donors. Study findings and constraints: A later analysis linked a missense variant in DCLRE1C to the trimming of TCR beta V and J genes.

The length of the CDR3 is 12 residues. Trimming took off 9 bases at V and 9 bases at J, with 17 bases between the two ends. CDR1 is MNHEY and CDR2 is SVGAGI in the germline V gene. The donors (healthy individuals) were bone marrow donors. This rearrangement joins TRBV6-5 to TRBJ1-2; tentative D call: TRBD1 (5 bases). The receptor comes from a woman aged 50 to 60 in good health and CMV-seronegative. The material sequenced was PBMCs. CDR3 loop: CASHQTEGSYTF. The DNA of the CDR3 is TGTGCCAGTCATCAGACAGAAGGTAGCTACACCTTC.